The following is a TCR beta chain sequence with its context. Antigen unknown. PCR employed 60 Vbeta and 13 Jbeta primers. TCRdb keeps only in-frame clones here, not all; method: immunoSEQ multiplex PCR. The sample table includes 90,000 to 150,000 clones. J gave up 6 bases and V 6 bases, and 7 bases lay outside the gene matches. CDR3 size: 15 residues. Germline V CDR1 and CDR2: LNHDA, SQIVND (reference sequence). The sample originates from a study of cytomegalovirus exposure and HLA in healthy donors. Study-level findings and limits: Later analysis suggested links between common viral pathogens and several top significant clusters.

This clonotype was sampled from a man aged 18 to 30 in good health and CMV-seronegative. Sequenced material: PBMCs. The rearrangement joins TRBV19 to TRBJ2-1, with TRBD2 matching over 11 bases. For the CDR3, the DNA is TGTGCCAGTAGCCCACCTAGCGGGGGGACCAATGAGCAGTTCTTC. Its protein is CASSPPSGGTNEQFF. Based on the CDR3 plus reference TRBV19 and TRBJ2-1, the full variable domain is DGGITQSPKYLFRKEGQNVTLSCEQNLNHDAMYWYRQDPGQGLRLIYYSQIVNDFQKGDIAEGYSVSREKKESFPLTVTSAQKNPTAFYLCASSPPSGGTNEQFFGPGTRLTVL.